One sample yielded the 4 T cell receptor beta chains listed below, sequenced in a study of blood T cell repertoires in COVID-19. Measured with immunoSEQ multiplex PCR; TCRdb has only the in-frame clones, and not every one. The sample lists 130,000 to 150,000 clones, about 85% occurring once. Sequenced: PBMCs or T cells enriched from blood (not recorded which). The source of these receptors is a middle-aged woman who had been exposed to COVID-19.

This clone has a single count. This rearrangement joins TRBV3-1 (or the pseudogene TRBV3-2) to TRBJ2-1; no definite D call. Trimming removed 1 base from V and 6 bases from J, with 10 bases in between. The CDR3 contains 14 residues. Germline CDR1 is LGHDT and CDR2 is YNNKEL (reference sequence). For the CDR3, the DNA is TGTGCCAGCAGCCAAGGCGTTCAGGCCAATGAGCAGTTCTTC. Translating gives CASSQGVQANEQFF.

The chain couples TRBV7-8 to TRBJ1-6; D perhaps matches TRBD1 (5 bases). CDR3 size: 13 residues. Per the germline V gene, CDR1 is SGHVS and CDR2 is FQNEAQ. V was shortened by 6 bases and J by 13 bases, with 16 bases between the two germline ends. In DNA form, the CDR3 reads TGTGCCAGCAGGGGGAGGGGTGCAGGGCCCCTCCACTTT. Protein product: CASRGRGAGPLHF.

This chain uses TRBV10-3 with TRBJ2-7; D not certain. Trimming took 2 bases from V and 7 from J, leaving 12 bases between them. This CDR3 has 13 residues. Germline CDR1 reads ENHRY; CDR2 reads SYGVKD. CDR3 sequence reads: CAISERSPGEQYF. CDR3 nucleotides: TGTGCCATCAGTGAGAGGAGCCCCGGAGAGCAGTACTTC.

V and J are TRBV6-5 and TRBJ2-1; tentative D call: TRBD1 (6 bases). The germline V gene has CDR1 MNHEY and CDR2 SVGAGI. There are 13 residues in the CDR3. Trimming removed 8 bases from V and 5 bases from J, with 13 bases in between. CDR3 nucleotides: TGTGCCAGCCACAGGGTCGGGGACAATGAGCAGTTCTTC. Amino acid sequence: CASHRVGDNEQFF.